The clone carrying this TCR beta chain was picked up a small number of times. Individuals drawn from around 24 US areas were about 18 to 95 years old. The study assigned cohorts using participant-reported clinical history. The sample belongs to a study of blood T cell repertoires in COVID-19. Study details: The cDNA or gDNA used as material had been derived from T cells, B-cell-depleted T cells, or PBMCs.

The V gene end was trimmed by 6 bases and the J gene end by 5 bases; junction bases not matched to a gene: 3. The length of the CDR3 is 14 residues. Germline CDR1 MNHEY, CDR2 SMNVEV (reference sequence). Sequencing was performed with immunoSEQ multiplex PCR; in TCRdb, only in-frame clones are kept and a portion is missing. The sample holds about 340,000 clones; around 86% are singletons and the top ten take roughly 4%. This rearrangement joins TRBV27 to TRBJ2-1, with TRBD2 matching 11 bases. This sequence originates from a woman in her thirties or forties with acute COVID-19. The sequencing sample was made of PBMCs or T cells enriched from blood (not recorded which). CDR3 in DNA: TGTGCCAGCAGGTTAGCGGGAGGGAACAATGAGCAGTTCTTC. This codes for CASRLAGGNNEQFF.